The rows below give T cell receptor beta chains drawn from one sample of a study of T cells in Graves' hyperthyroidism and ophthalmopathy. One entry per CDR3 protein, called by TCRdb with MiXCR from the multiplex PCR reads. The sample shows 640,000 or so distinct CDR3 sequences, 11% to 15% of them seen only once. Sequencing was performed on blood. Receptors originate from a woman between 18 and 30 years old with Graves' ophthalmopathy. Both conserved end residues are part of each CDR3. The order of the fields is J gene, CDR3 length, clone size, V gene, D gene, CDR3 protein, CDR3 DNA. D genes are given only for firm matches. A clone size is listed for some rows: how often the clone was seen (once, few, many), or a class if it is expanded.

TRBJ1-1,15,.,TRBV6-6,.,CASSYTQGRNTEAFF,TGTGCCAGCAGTTACACTCAGGGGCGGAACACTGAAGCTTTCTTT
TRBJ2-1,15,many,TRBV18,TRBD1,CASSPPGQGSNEQFF,TGTGCCAGCTCACCCCCGGGACAGGGAAGCAATGAGCAGTTCTTC
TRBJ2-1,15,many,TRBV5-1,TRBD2,CASSLAASGRDEQFF,TGCGCCAGCAGCTTGGCGGCTAGCGGGAGAGATGAGCAGTTCTTC
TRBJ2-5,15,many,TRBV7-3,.,CASSLGVGERETQYF,TGTGCCAGCAGCTTAGGGGTGGGGGAGCGGGAGACCCAGTACTTC
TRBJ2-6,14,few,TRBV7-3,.,CASGEGAGANVLTF,TGTGCCAGCGGAGAGGGGGCTGGGGCCAACGTCCTGACTTTC
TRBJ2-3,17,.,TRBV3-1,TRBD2,CASSHEGTSELTDTQYF,TGTGCCAGCAGCCACGAGGGGACTAGCGAGCTCACAGATACGCAGTATTTT
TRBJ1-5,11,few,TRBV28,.,CASSFSQPQHF,TGTGCCAGCAGTTTTAGTCAGCCCCAGCATTTT
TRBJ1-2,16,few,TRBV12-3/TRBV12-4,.,CASSLIPGDSNYGYTF,TGTGCCAGCAGCCTAATTCCGGGAGACTCTAACTATGGCTACACCTTC
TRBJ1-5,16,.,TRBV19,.,CASNINPGTPNQPQHF,TGTGCCAGTAACATTAATCCCGGGACACCCAATCAGCCCCAGCATTTT
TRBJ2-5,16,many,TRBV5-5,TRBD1,CASSLWDSGTQETQYF,TGTGCCAGCAGCTTGTGGGACAGTGGGACCCAAGAGACCCAGTACTTC
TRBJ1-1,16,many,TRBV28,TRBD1,CASSLGTGRVNTEAFF,TGTGCCAGCAGTTTAGGGACAGGCCGGGTGAACACTGAAGCTTTCTTT
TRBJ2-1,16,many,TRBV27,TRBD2,CASHSSGSYYSDEQFF,TGTGCCAGCCATAGTAGCGGGAGCTACTACTCGGATGAGCAGTTCTTC
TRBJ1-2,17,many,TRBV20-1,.,CSANPPRALMTERGYTF,TGCAGTGCCAATCCACCCCGGGCCCTGATGACAGAGCGCGGCTACACCTTC
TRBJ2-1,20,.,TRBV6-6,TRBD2,CASSYGLAGDWLSSYNEQFF,TGTGCCAGCAGTTACGGACTAGCGGGAGACTGGTTGTCTTCCTACAATGAGCAGTTCTTC
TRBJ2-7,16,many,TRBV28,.,CASSLPLRETTYEQYF,TGTGCCAGCAGCCTACCCCTCAGGGAAACCACCTACGAGCAGTACTTC
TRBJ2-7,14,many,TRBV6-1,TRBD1,CASTPGQGAFEQYF,TGTGCCAGCACACCGGGACAGGGGGCATTCGAGCAGTACTTC
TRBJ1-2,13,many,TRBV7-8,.,CASSSGARYGYTF,TGTGCCAGCAGCTCAGGGGCCCGCTATGGCTACACCTTC
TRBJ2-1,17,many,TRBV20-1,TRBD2,CRATGTSGRGTYNEQFF,TGCAGAGCTACCGGGACTAGCGGGAGGGGGACGTACAATGAGCAGTTCTTC
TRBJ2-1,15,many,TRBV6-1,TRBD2,CASSVSGLASNEQFF,TGTGCCAGCAGTGTCTCGGGACTAGCGTCAAATGAGCAGTTCTTC
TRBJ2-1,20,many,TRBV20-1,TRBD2,CSARDRSPGLADRSYNEQFF,TGCAGTGCTAGAGATCGCTCACCGGGACTAGCGGACCGCTCCTACAATGAGCAGTTCTTC